Listed here are 8 T cell receptor beta chains from one sample, sequenced in a study of shared clonotypes between healthy human individuals. CD8 cells regarded as naive lacked CD45RO, were positively chosen for CCR7, and omitted terminally differentiated effector memory CD45RA+ cells. Generated by immunoSEQ multiplex PCR, the TCRdb table keeps only in-frame clones and is missing some. The data show 550,000 to 600,000 clones, with 95% to 98% seen just once and more than 0.3% held by the top ten. Sequenced sample: naive CD8+ T cells sorted from blood. The receptors stem from a man between 25 and 39 years old in good health.

The rearrangement joins TRBV10-3 to TRBJ2-1; no clear D. V was trimmed by 1 base and J by 0 bases, leaving 4 bases between them. The germline V gene encodes CDR1 ENHRY and CDR2 SYGVKD. The CDR3 sequence is 14 residues long. CDR3 protein: CAISELGSYNEQFF. CDR3 nucleotides: TGTGCCATCAGTGAGTTGGGCTCCTACAATGAGCAGTTCTTC.

The V gene is TRBV6-5, the J gene TRBJ2-1, with 7 bases identical to TRBD1. The CDR3 extends over 13 amino acids. Germline CDR1 and CDR2: MNHEY and SVGAGI. V lost 7 bases, J lost 3 bases, and 3 bases stayed unmatched. As DNA, the CDR3 is TGTGCCAGCACAACAGGGGTCTACAATGAGCAGTTCTTC. Translating it yields CASTTGVYNEQFF.

The V and J genes are TRBV7-8 and TRBJ1-1; 8 nucleotides align to TRBD1. CDR1 is SGHVS, CDR2 FQNEAQ, per germline. The CDR3 contains 18 residues. V lost 5 bases, J lost 0 bases, and 14 bases stayed unmatched. In DNA, the CDR3 is TGTGCCAGCAGCCCCGGGGCAGGGGGCCCTACTATGAACACTGAAGCTTTCTTT. Amino acid sequence: CASSPGAGGPTMNTEAFF. Full variable domain (remainder filled in from reference TRBV7-8 and TRBJ1-1): GAGVSQSPRYKVAKRGQDVALRCDPISGHVSLFWYQQALGQGPEFLTYFQNEAQLDKSGLPSDRFFAERPEGSVSTLKIQRTQQEDSAVYLCASSPGAGGPTMNTEAFFGQGTRLTVV.

J is TRBJ2-7 and V is TRBV5-1, with 10 bases matching TRBD1. The CDR3 sequence is 16 residues long. Germline-derived CDR1 and CDR2 are SGHRS and YFSETQ. V dropped 3 bases and J dropped 5; count of bases not matched to a gene: 11. The CDR3: CASSSGSGQGSHEQYF. CDR3 coding DNA: TGCGCCAGCAGCTCGGGCTCGGGACAGGGGTCCCACGAGCAGTACTTC.

V gene TRBV15 combines with J gene TRBJ1-2; no clear D gene. Germline CDR1 is LNHNV and CDR2 is YYDKDF (reference sequence). Trimming cost V 0 bases and J 7 bases, with 18 bases left between them. The CDR3 consists of 16 residues. The CDR3 loop is CATSRDWTQHPSGYTF. Written as DNA, the CDR3 is TGTGCCACCAGCAGAGATTGGACCCAACACCCCTCTGGCTACACCTTC. Complete variable domain (other parts from reference TRBV15 and TRBJ1-2): DAMVIQNPRYQVTQFGKPVTLSCSQTLNHNVMYWYQQKSSQAPKLLFHYYDKDFNNEADTPDNFQSRRPNTSFCFLDIRSPGLGDTAMYLCATSRDWTQHPSGYTFGSGTRLTVV.

With regard to this clone: Other DNA sequences of this sample code for an identical CDR3. The chain has TRBV29-1 and TRBJ2-1; 9 positions agree with TRBD2. The CDR3 runs to 13 residues. V was clipped by 6 bases and J by 3 bases; unmatched bases: 3. Germline values: CDR1 SQVTM, CDR2 ANQGSEA. Written as DNA, the CDR3 is TGCAGCGTCCGACTAGCGGACTACAATGAGCAGTTCTTC. Translating it yields CSVRLADYNEQFF.

The genes are TRBV4-1 and TRBJ1-5; D remains ambiguous. The CDR3 contains 18 residues. V gave up 0 bases and J gave up 4 bases, with 19 bases separating them. Germline CDR1 is MGHRA and CDR2 is YSYEKL. The CDR3 reads CASSQDQIEEVRNQPQHF. The CDR3 bases are TGCGCCAGCAGCCAAGATCAGATCGAGGAGGTGAGAAATCAGCCCCAGCATTTT.

As regards this clone: This sample includes further DNA sequences coding for the same CDR3. This chain joins TRBV20-1 and TRBJ2-3; D unresolved. CDR1 is DFQATT and CDR2 is SNEGSKA in the germline V gene (reference sequence). The CDR3 runs 11 residues. Trimming took 2 bases from V and 2 from J, leaving 2 bases between them. The CDR3 nucleotides read TGCAGTGCTAGACACACAGATACGCAGTATTTT. As protein: CSARHTDTQYF.